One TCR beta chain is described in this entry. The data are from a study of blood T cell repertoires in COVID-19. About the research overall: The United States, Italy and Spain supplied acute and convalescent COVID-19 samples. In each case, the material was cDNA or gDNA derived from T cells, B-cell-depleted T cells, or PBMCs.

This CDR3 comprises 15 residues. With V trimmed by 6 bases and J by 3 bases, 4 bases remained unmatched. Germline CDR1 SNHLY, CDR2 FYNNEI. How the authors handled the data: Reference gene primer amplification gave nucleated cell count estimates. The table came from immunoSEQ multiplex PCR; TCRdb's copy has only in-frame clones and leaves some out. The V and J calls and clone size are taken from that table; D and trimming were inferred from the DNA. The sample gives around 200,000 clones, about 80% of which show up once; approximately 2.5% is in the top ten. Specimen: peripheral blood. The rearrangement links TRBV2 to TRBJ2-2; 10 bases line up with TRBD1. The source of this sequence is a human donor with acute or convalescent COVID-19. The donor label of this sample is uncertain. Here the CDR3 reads CASRGDRGHTGELFF. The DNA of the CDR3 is TGTGCCAGCAGGGGGGACAGGGGACACACCGGGGAGCTGTTTTTT.